A selection of T cell receptor beta chains follows, all from one sample in a study of cytomegalovirus exposure and HLA in healthy donors. The protocol was immunoSEQ multiplex PCR, while the TCRdb copy is restricted to in-frame clones and leaves out a portion. Of tens of thousands of clones in the sample, less than 85% are singletons; the top ten hold 7.5% to 9%. Sequencing used PBMCs. These receptors originate from a woman in her 30s in good health and CMV-seropositive. The CDR3 runs from the conserved cysteine through the conserved F or W. Fields, in order: V gene, clone size, D gene, J gene, CDR3 DNA, CDR3 protein. D genes are given only for firm matches. Not all rows give a size; the values are once, few, many and, for expanded clones, a class.

V gene: TRBV30; clone size: .; D gene: .; J gene: TRBJ2-5; CDR3 DNA: TGTGCCTGGAGTGTATCAGAACACCAAGAGACCCAGTACTTC; CDR3 protein: CAWSVSEHQETQYF
V gene: TRBV6-8; clone size: once; D gene: TRBD2; J gene: TRBJ2-3; CDR3 DNA: TGTGCCAGCAGGAACAAACTAGCGGGGGTCACAGATACGCAGTATTTT; CDR3 protein: CASRNKLAGVTDTQYF
V gene: TRBV28; clone size: .; D gene: TRBD1; J gene: TRBJ1-4; CDR3 DNA: TGTGCCAGCAGTTCACACCGACAGGGGGCGGTTAATGAAAAACTGTTTTTT; CDR3 protein: CASSSHRQGAVNEKLFF
V gene: TRBV18; clone size: .; D gene: .; J gene: TRBJ2-1; CDR3 DNA: TGTGCCAGCTCACCACGCGACAGAATCCACAATGAGCAGTTCTTC; CDR3 protein: CASSPRDRIHNEQFF
V gene: TRBV11-2; clone size: few; D gene: .; J gene: TRBJ2-3; CDR3 DNA: TGTGCCAGCAGCTTAGATCCCCAGCGCCTTAGCACAGATACGCAGTATTTT; CDR3 protein: CASSLDPQRLSTDTQYF
V gene: TRBV7-2; clone size: .; D gene: TRBD2; J gene: TRBJ2-2; CDR3 DNA: TGTGCCAGCACCCCGGGACTAGCGGGGAGGGGGTTGGGAACCGGGGAGCTGTTTTTT; CDR3 protein: CASTPGLAGRGLGTGELFF
V gene: TRBV21-1; clone size: .; D gene: .; J gene: TRBJ2-5; CDR3 DNA: TGTGCCAGCAGCATGGACAGGGTAGAATTAATCGAGACCCAGTACTTC; CDR3 protein: CASSMDRVELIETQYF
V gene: TRBV18; clone size: .; D gene: .; J gene: TRBJ2-1; CDR3 DNA: TGTGCCAGCTCACCACGCCAAGCGGGCGGTGAGCAGTTCTTC; CDR3 protein: CASSPRQAGGEQFF
V gene: TRBV25-1; clone size: .; D gene: .; J gene: TRBJ2-7; CDR3 DNA: TGTGCCAGCAGCTTCGGACTGGCTTCCTCCTACGAGCAGTACTTC; CDR3 protein: CASSFGLASSYEQYF
V gene: TRBV7-9; clone size: .; D gene: TRBD1; J gene: TRBJ2-7; CDR3 DNA: TGTGCCAGCAGAAGAGGACAGGGCGACGAGCAGTACTTC; CDR3 protein: CASRRGQGDEQYF
V gene: TRBV5-6; clone size: .; D gene: .; J gene: TRBJ1-1; CDR3 DNA: TGTGCCAGCAGCCCCCCCCAGGGGAACACTGAAGCTTTCTTT; CDR3 protein: CASSPPQGNTEAFF
V gene: TRBV7-8; clone size: .; D gene: TRBD1; J gene: TRBJ2-3; CDR3 DNA: TGTGCCAGCAGCCAGGGGGTCTTAGGTGGGCGAGATACGCAGTATTTT; CDR3 protein: CASSQGVLGGRDTQYF
V gene: TRBV28; clone size: .; D gene: .; J gene: TRBJ2-1; CDR3 DNA: TGTGCCAGCAGTTCCCGCACCTGGACAGGGGGCTCGACTAGCGGGGGCTACAATGAGCAGTTCTTC; CDR3 protein: CASSSRTWTGGSTSGGYNEQFF
V gene: TRBV4-2; clone size: few; D gene: TRBD1; J gene: TRBJ1-5; CDR3 DNA: TGTGCCAGCAGCCAGGGTGGGACAGGGGGAAATCAGCCCCAGCATTTT; CDR3 protein: CASSQGGTGGNQPQHF
V gene: TRBV6-1; clone size: .; D gene: TRBD1; J gene: TRBJ1-2; CDR3 DNA: TGTGCCACCAGAGGGGGCGAGTACTATGGCTACACCTTC; CDR3 protein: CATRGGEYYGYTF
V gene: TRBV13; clone size: few; D gene: .; J gene: TRBJ1-1; CDR3 DNA: TGTGCCAGCAGCTCATTGGGGAGGGAAGCTTTCTTT; CDR3 protein: CASSSLGREAFF
V gene: TRBV4-2; clone size: .; D gene: TRBD1; J gene: TRBJ2-5; CDR3 DNA: TGTGCCAGCAGCCCACACCAGGTAAAGGGAATAGGGACAGACCTAGAGACCCAGTACTTC; CDR3 protein: CASSPHQVKGIGTDLETQYF
V gene: TRBV6-1; clone size: few; D gene: TRBD2; J gene: TRBJ2-7; CDR3 DNA: TGTGCCAGCAGAGCCGGACTAGCGGGGGTAGTCGAGCAGTACTTC; CDR3 protein: CASRAGLAGVVEQYF
V gene: TRBV5-8; clone size: .; D gene: .; J gene: TRBJ1-2; CDR3 DNA: TGTGCCAGCAGCCCCATGACAGCCCGTGGCTACACCTTC; CDR3 protein: CASSPMTARGYTF
V gene: TRBV6-1; clone size: .; D gene: .; J gene: TRBJ1-1; CDR3 DNA: TGTGCCAGCAGTGAAGGCAGGAACACTGAAGCTTTCTTT; CDR3 protein: CASSEGRNTEAFF
V gene: TRBV29-1; clone size: once; D gene: .; J gene: TRBJ1-3; CDR3 DNA: TGCAGCGTCGCACAGACAGGCAGCTCTGGAAACACCATATATTTT; CDR3 protein: CSVAQTGSSGNTIYF
V gene: TRBV2; clone size: once; D gene: .; J gene: TRBJ1-2; CDR3 DNA: TGTGCCAGCAGTGTGGCAGGCATTTCCCCTTATGGCTACACCTTC; CDR3 protein: CASSVAGISPYGYTF
V gene: TRBV5-4; clone size: few; D gene: .; J gene: TRBJ2-6; CDR3 DNA: TGTGCCAGCAGAAAAAACAGGGAGCCTAGCTCTGGGGCCAACGTCCTGACTTTC; CDR3 protein: CASRKNREPSSGANVLTF
V gene: TRBV4-2; clone size: .; D gene: TRBD2; J gene: TRBJ2-1; CDR3 DNA: TGTGCCAGCAGCCTCCCCAGCGGGAGGGCAAGCTACAATGAGCAGTTCTTC; CDR3 protein: CASSLPSGRASYNEQFF
V gene: TRBV6-5; clone size: .; D gene: .; J gene: TRBJ2-7; CDR3 DNA: TGTGCCAGCAGCCCCGGAGGCCCCTTGGAGCAGTACTTC; CDR3 protein: CASSPGGPLEQYF
V gene: TRBV2; clone size: few; D gene: .; J gene: TRBJ1-1; CDR3 DNA: TGTGCCAGCAGATCAGACAGGACAAAAACACTGAAAGCTTTCTTT; CDR3 protein: CASRSDRTKTLKAFF
V gene: TRBV5-1; clone size: .; D gene: .; J gene: TRBJ2-4; CDR3 DNA: TGCGCCAGCAGCCTTGGGGACACTAGGGGAATAGCCAAAAACATTCAGTACTTC; CDR3 protein: CASSLGDTRGIAKNIQYF
V gene: TRBV19; clone size: .; D gene: .; J gene: TRBJ2-7; CDR3 DNA: TGTGCCAGTAGTGGCCACAGGAGCTCCTACGAGCAGTACTTC; CDR3 protein: CASSGHRSSYEQYF
V gene: TRBV5-5; clone size: .; D gene: .; J gene: TRBJ1-1; CDR3 DNA: TGTGCCAGCACCCCCACCATTACCGGAGGGACTGAAGCTTTCTTT; CDR3 protein: CASTPTITGGTEAFF
V gene: TRBV5-1; clone size: few; D gene: .; J gene: TRBJ1-2; CDR3 DNA: TGCGCCAGCAGCCCGACGGGGGAAGCCTATGGCTACACCTTC; CDR3 protein: CASSPTGEAYGYTF
V gene: TRBV19; clone size: .; D gene: .; J gene: TRBJ1-6; CDR3 DNA: TGTGCCAGTAAACAGGGACTATGGAATTCACCCCTCCACTTT; CDR3 protein: CASKQGLWNSPLHF
V gene: TRBV4-2; clone size: medium-sized; D gene: TRBD2; J gene: TRBJ2-3; CDR3 DNA: TGTGCCAGCAGCCCCGAAGCGGGGTCAGGGCCAGATACGCAGTATTTT; CDR3 protein: CASSPEAGSGPDTQYF
V gene: TRBV19; clone size: .; D gene: TRBD1; J gene: TRBJ1-1; CDR3 DNA: TGTGCCAGTAGTAGAGGGGGCGATTACACTGAAGCTTTCTTT; CDR3 protein: CASSRGGDYTEAFF
V gene: TRBV10-1; clone size: .; D gene: .; J gene: TRBJ2-7; CDR3 DNA: TGCGCCAGCAGTGAAGGAGGGACCACCTACGAGCAGTACTTC; CDR3 protein: CASSEGGTTYEQYF
V gene: TRBV27; clone size: .; D gene: .; J gene: TRBJ1-1; CDR3 DNA: TGTGCCAGCAGTTTCATCAGTGCAATGAACACTGAAGCTTTCTTT; CDR3 protein: CASSFISAMNTEAFF
V gene: TRBV7-9; clone size: .; D gene: TRBD2; J gene: TRBJ2-1; CDR3 DNA: TGTGCCAGCAGCGCCAGCGGGGGGCCTGGCAATGAGCAGTTCTTC; CDR3 protein: CASSASGGPGNEQFF
V gene: TRBV4-1; clone size: .; D gene: .; J gene: TRBJ2-3; CDR3 DNA: TGCGCCAGCAGCCAAGACGGCGTCAGGGGCGGACCTAGCACAGATACGCAGTATTTT; CDR3 protein: CASSQDGVRGGPSTDTQYF
V gene: TRBV7-3; clone size: .; D gene: TRBD2; J gene: TRBJ2-3; CDR3 DNA: TGTGCCAGCAGCTCGTCGGGGGGTAGCACAGATACGCAGTATTTT; CDR3 protein: CASSSSGGSTDTQYF
V gene: TRBV28; clone size: .; D gene: .; J gene: TRBJ2-7; CDR3 DNA: TGTGCCAGCAGTTTAGACCCGCGGGGACGGACTGCAGGGTTATGCGAGCAGTACTTC; CDR3 protein: CASSLDPRGRTAGLCEQYF
V gene: TRBV27; clone size: medium-sized; D gene: .; J gene: TRBJ2-2; CDR3 DNA: TGTGCCAGCAGTTTATCGTCCCCTACTTACACCGGGGAGCTGTTTTTT; CDR3 protein: CASSLSSPTYTGELFF
V gene: TRBV11-2; clone size: medium-sized; D gene: .; J gene: TRBJ2-2; CDR3 DNA: TGTGCCAGCAGCTTTGAGGGAACCGGGGAGCTGTTTTTT; CDR3 protein: CASSFEGTGELFF
V gene: TRBV11-2; clone size: .; D gene: TRBD1; J gene: TRBJ2-5; CDR3 DNA: TGTGCCAGCAGCTTAGGGGACAGATTCCAAGAGACCCAGTACTTC; CDR3 protein: CASSLGDRFQETQYF
V gene: TRBV11-2; clone size: few; D gene: .; J gene: TRBJ1-1; CDR3 DNA: TGTGCCAGCAGCTTAGCCAGGGAGAACACTGAAGCTTTCTTT; CDR3 protein: CASSLARENTEAFF
V gene: TRBV9; clone size: .; D gene: .; J gene: TRBJ1-6; CDR3 DNA: TGTGCCAGCAGCGCGTCGGGGTTTCCGGATTCACCCCTCCACTTT; CDR3 protein: CASSASGFPDSPLHF
V gene: TRBV7-9; clone size: .; D gene: .; J gene: TRBJ1-3; CDR3 DNA: TGTGCCAGCAGCGCCGGGGCAGGGGTCAACACCATATATTTT; CDR3 protein: CASSAGAGVNTIYF
V gene: TRBV18; clone size: .; D gene: TRBD1; J gene: TRBJ1-1; CDR3 DNA: TGTGCCAGCTCACCCTCGACAGGGTTCACTGAAGCTTTCTTT; CDR3 protein: CASSPSTGFTEAFF
V gene: TRBV7-9; clone size: .; D gene: TRBD1; J gene: TRBJ1-6; CDR3 DNA: TGTTCCAGCAGCTTTACCGGGACAGGGGGCTTGAATTCACCCCTCCACTTT; CDR3 protein: CSSSFTGTGGLNSPLHF
V gene: TRBV27; clone size: few; D gene: TRBD2; J gene: TRBJ2-1; CDR3 DNA: TGTGCCAGCAGTCCCAAACCCACTAGCGGGACTTACAATGAGCAGTTCTTC; CDR3 protein: CASSPKPTSGTYNEQFF
V gene: TRBV6-1; clone size: .; D gene: .; J gene: TRBJ2-1; CDR3 DNA: TGTGCCAGCAGTGTTCGGACAGAGGGCTACAATGAGCAGTTCTTC; CDR3 protein: CASSVRTEGYNEQFF
V gene: TRBV19; clone size: .; D gene: TRBD2; J gene: TRBJ2-2; CDR3 DNA: TGTGCCACCCATGGGACTAGCGGGGGAACCGGGGAGCTGTTTTTT; CDR3 protein: CATHGTSGGTGELFF
V gene: TRBV19; clone size: once; D gene: .; J gene: TRBJ2-5; CDR3 DNA: TGTGCCAGTAGTATGGGACTGGTGGAAGGGGAGACCCAGTACTTC; CDR3 protein: CASSMGLVEGETQYF
V gene: TRBV23-1; clone size: few; D gene: .; J gene: TRBJ1-4; CDR3 DNA: TGCGCCAGCATCACGGAGGGGCCGACTAATGAAAAACTGTTTTTT; CDR3 protein: CASITEGPTNEKLFF
V gene: TRBV7-7; clone size: .; D gene: .; J gene: TRBJ2-2; CDR3 DNA: TGTGCTAGCAGCTTAGCGTTTAAAACCGGGGAGCTGTTTTTT; CDR3 protein: CASSLAFKTGELFF
V gene: TRBV7-9; clone size: .; D gene: TRBD1; J gene: TRBJ1-1; CDR3 DNA: TGTGCCAGCAGTGAACAGGGGGGGTCTGAAGCTTTCTTT; CDR3 protein: CASSEQGGSEAFF
V gene: TRBV5-8; clone size: .; D gene: .; J gene: TRBJ2-7; CDR3 DNA: TGTGCCAGCAGCTTAAGACCGGGTTCCTACGAGCAGTACTTC; CDR3 protein: CASSLRPGSYEQYF
V gene: TRBV7-7; clone size: .; D gene: TRBD1; J gene: TRBJ2-2; CDR3 DNA: TGTGCTAGCAGCCCGACAGGGGGAATCGGCACCGGGGAGCTGTTTTTT; CDR3 protein: CASSPTGGIGTGELFF
V gene: TRBV10-1; clone size: .; D gene: .; J gene: TRBJ1-6; CDR3 DNA: TGCGCCAGCAGTGAGTTTCTTAATTCACCCCTCCACTTT; CDR3 protein: CASSEFLNSPLHF
V gene: TRBV12-5; clone size: few; D gene: .; J gene: TRBJ1-2; CDR3 DNA: TGTGCTAGTGGTTGGGAGCTATATGGCTACACCTTC; CDR3 protein: CASGWELYGYTF
V gene: TRBV7-9; clone size: .; D gene: .; J gene: TRBJ2-7; CDR3 DNA: TGTGCCAGCAGCCGGATGAGACAGCTGGAATCCTACGAGCAGTACTTC; CDR3 protein: CASSRMRQLESYEQYF
V gene: TRBV5-1; clone size: once; D gene: .; J gene: TRBJ2-2; CDR3 DNA: TGCGCCAGCAGGTTAGACAGTACCACCGGGGAGCTGTTTTTT; CDR3 protein: CASRLDSTTGELFF